Following are 10 T cell receptor beta chains from one sample sequenced in a study of blood T cell repertoires in COVID-19. Here immunoSEQ multiplex PCR was the method, and the copy in TCRdb shows in-frame clones only, minus some. Of fewer than 450,000 clones listed, roughly 88% were seen once; the top ten hold around 2.1%. Specimen: PBMCs or T cells enriched from blood (not recorded which). These receptors were obtained from a woman aged 40 to 50 with acute COVID-19.

The genes are TRBV4-2 and TRBJ2-2, with 7 nucleotides matching TRBD1. There are 16 residues in the CDR3. Germline CDR1 reads LGHNA; CDR2 reads YNFKEQ. V dropped 3 bases and J dropped 1; count of bases not matched to a gene: 5. The CDR3 reads CASSHAPGGNTGELFF. DNA for the CDR3: TGTGCCAGCAGCCATGCGCCAGGGGGGAACACCGGGGAGCTGTTTTTT.

This clone was observed a single time. V is TRBV11-2 and J is TRBJ2-1, with D perhaps matching TRBD2 (6 bases). Trimming left V 4 bases short and J 9 bases short, with 22 bases between. Germline CDR1 is SGHAT and CDR2 is FQNNGV. The CDR3 has 16 amino acids. The CDR3 DNA sequence: TGTGCCAGCAGCTCACTACCCCGGCGGCGGGAAGGTGAGCAGTTCTTC. Encoded protein: CASSSLPRRREGEQFF.

The chain employs TRBV6-5 and TRBJ2-7, with TRBD2 identical over 10 bases. This CDR3 is 15 amino acids long. Germline CDR1 MNHEY, CDR2 SVGAGI. The trim removed 5 bases at V and 0 bases at J, leaving 4 bases unmatched. The CDR3 DNA is TGTGCCAGCAGTAGTAGCGGGGGGTTCTCCTACGAGCAGTACTTC. Translating it yields CASSSSGGFSYEQYF.

This clone was observed once. This chain uses TRBV5-4 with TRBJ2-2; maybe TRBD1 (6 bases). With 0 bases removed from V and 6 bases from J, the gap between germline ends came to 12 bases. From germline, CDR1 is SGHNT and CDR2 YYREEE (reference sequence). This CDR3 is built from 15 residues. CDR3 DNA: TGTGCCAGCAGCTTGGCAGGGGCCCCCCCCGGGGAGCTGTTTTTT. Translation gives CASSLAGAPPGELFF.

V usage is TRBV12-5 and J usage is TRBJ1-2, with 9 bases aligning to TRBD1. CDR1 is LGHNT, CDR2 FRNRAP, per germline. CDR3 length: 14 residues. V shed 3 bases and J 3 bases; nucleotides not matched to a gene: 2. CDR3 coding DNA: TGTGCTAGTGGTTTCGACAGGGGGTACTATGGCTACACCTTC. Residues: CASGFDRGYYGYTF.

In this sample, this clone turned up once. V is TRBV21-1 and J is TRBJ1-1. TRBV21-1 is given as a pseudogene. This CDR3 is 12 amino acids long. The CDR3 sequence: CASSFPRTEAFF. In nucleotides, the CDR3 is TGTGCCAGCAGCTTCCCTCGGACTGAAGCTTTCTTT.

The chain couples TRBV5-4 to TRBJ2-7, with 11 bases identical to TRBD2. Germline assignment: CDR1 SGHNT and CDR2 YYREEE (reference sequence). This CDR3 has 17 amino acids. J lost 2 bases, V lost 4 bases, and 11 bases had no gene match. The CDR3 nucleotides read TGTGCCAGCAGCCAAGGTACCGGGACTAGCGGACCCTACGAGCAGTACTTC. Protein sequence: CASSQGTGTSGPYEQYF.

The rearrangement uses TRBV11-2 and TRBJ2-5; D might be TRBD2 (5 bases). The germline V and J ends were trimmed by 3 bases and 5 bases, with 7 bases remaining between them. CDR3 size: 12 residues. The germline gives CDR1 SGHAT, CDR2 FQNNGV. The CDR3: CASSFIAETQYF. In nucleotides, the CDR3 is TGTGCCAGCAGCTTTATAGCGGAGACCCAGTACTTC.

This chain connects TRBV25-1 to TRBJ1-1, with D tentatively TRBD1 (6 bases). Germline-derived CDR1 and CDR2 are MGHDK and SYGVNS. The CDR3 has 16 amino acids. V shed 2 bases and J shed 1 base, with 14 bases lying between them. The CDR3 coding sequence is TGTGCCAGCAGTGAAGCCATTCCACAGGGGAACACTGAAGCTTTCTTT. The encoded protein is CASSEAIPQGNTEAFF.

This chain uses TRBV2 with TRBJ1-6; 7 bases line up with TRBD1. From germline, CDR1 is SNHLY and CDR2 FYNNEI. CDR3 size: 14 residues. With 1 base clipped from V and 11 bases from J, the junction kept 5 bases outside the gene matches. The CDR3 sequence is CASSEGGQSTPLHF. The CDR3 nucleotides are TGTGCCAGCAGTGAAGGGGGACAGTCGACACCCCTCCACTTT.